This note documents a single T cell receptor beta chain sequence. The antigen remains unidentified. Other nucleotide sequences from this sample produce the same CDR3. This CDR3 region has 14 residues. Trimming stripped 4 bases from V and 0 bases from J, with 12 bases between. Germline V CDR1 and CDR2: GTSNPN, SVGIG (reference sequence). This sample was included in a study of graft-versus-host responses after intestinal transplantation. About the research overall: Multivisceral, liver-intestinal, or isolated intestinal grafts went to recipients. Findings and caveats of the study: Recipient marrow held GvH clones, some first seen in ileum or blood. Allografts from individuals with graft-donor T cell macrochimerism displayed high graft-versus-host to host-versus-graft clonal ratios.

The assay was immunoSEQ multiplex PCR, and TCRdb's table has in-frame clones only and misses some. Seen here are around 110,000 clones, just over 90% observed once, and the top ten hold around 0.2%. The chain uses TRBV30 and TRBJ1-1; a weak D match, TRBD1 (5 bases). The sequences come from unstimulated CD4+ T cells sorted from spleen or lymph node cells, collected before intestinal transplant. This TCR came from a human donor who received an intestinal transplant. CDR3 nucleotides: TGTGCCTGGAAAGTCGGGGACTTGAACACTGAAGCTTTCTTT. Protein: CAWKVGDLNTEAFF.